The present TCR beta chain was sequenced within a study of shared clonotypes between healthy human individuals. Overall study: Per donor, three plates held CD4 naive cells, three held CD4 memory, two held CD8 naive and one held CD8 memory. Notes on the study in general: The four-donor shared clonotypes exceeded non-shared clonotypes in generation probability, with non-shared ones scoring lower.

The CDR3 extends over 10 amino acids. V gave up 3 bases and J gave up 4 bases, with 3 bases separating them. Germline loops: CDR1 GTSNPN, CDR2 SVGIG (reference sequence). Every subset's genomic DNA went evenly onto several immunoSEQ plates. Profiled with immunoSEQ multiplex PCR; TCRdb holds only in-frame clones, not every one. The profile covers 550,000 to 750,000 clones, with around 90% appearing a single time and roughly 24% taken by the ten largest. The naive CD8 population came from CD45RO-negative cells selected for CCR7, without terminally differentiated effector memory CD45RA+ cells. To note about this clone: Its matching antigen is unknown.

The genes are TRBV30 and TRBJ1-1; the D is unclear. The receptor comes from a man aged 30 to 39 in good health. The sample taken for sequencing was naive CD8+ T cells sorted from blood. In nucleotides, the CDR3 is TGTGCCTGGAGAGGCACTGAAGCTTTCTTT. Translated, it gives CAWRGTEAFF. The whole variable domain, remainder taken from reference TRBV30 and TRBJ1-1, is SQTIHQWPATLVQPVGSPLSLECTVEGTSNPNLYWYRQAAGRGLQLLFYSVGIGQISSEVPQNLSASRPQDRQFILSSKKLLLSDSGFYLCAWRGTEAFFGQGTRLTVV.